This T cell receptor beta chain is drawn from a study of CD8 T cells in Susac syndrome. The germline V gene has CDR1 MNHNS and CDR2 SASEGT. The CDR3 totals 15 residues. The V segment lost 6 bases and the J segment 0 bases; nucleotides outside the gene matches: 4. TEMRA cells were enriched by FACS, while CD8+ and CD4+ T cells were obtained through a negative isolation that was performed magnetically. Reverse transcription used about 0.5 to 1 ug RNA and random hexamers. The CDR3 of TCR beta was amplified by immunoSEQ multiplex PCR across 54 Vbeta and 13 Jbeta. One entry per CDR3 protein, called by TCRdb with MiXCR from the immunoSEQ multiplex PCR reads. This table holds about 200,000 distinct CDR3 sequences, 90% to 95% found once.

Sequencing was done on a sample of CD4+ T cells from PBMCs. This sequence joins TRBV6-1 and TRBJ2-7; 11 bases fit TRBD2. This TCR derives from a human donor with Susac syndrome. The CDR3 loop is CASRTTSGVSYEQYF. For the CDR3, the DNA is TGTGCCAGCAGAACGACTAGCGGGGTCTCCTACGAGCAGTACTTC.